One T cell receptor (beta chain) is described in this entry. The antigen is unknown. TCRdb independently ran MiXCR on the reads; one entry per CDR3 protein. This table holds roughly 120,000 distinct CDR3 sequences, 25% to 35% found once. These data are taken from a study of T cell repertoires in cytomegalovirus infection. This CDR3 contains 17 residues. CDR1 and CDR2 (germline): SGHVS, FNYEAQ. With 5 bases clipped from V and 2 bases from J, the junction kept 4 bases outside the gene matches. The sample in question was CD8+ T cells from cultured PBMCs, obtained from culture after CMV antigen stimulation. The clonotype comes from a human donor in good health (CMV status not recorded). Some clones in this sample may be carry-over from other donors' samples. The chain joins TRBV7-6 to TRBJ2-1; 15 bases match TRBD2. CDR3 residues: CASSPRTSGGAYNEQFF. The CDR3 bases are TGTGCCAGCAGCCCCAGGACTAGCGGGGGGGCCTACAATGAGCAGTTCTTC. The whole variable domain, filled in from reference TRBV7-6 and TRBJ2-1, reads GAGVSQSPRYKVTKRGQDVALRCDPISGHVSLYWYRQALGQGPEFLTYFNYEAQQDKSGLPNDRFSAERPEGSISTLTIQRTEQRDSAMYRCASSPRTSGGAYNEQFFGPGTRLTVL.